This record covers a single TCR beta chain. Its cognate antigen is unknown. The same CDR3 also results from other DNA sequences found in this sample. The data belong to a study of shared clonotypes between healthy human individuals. Study as a whole: Plates per donor: three CD4 naive, three CD4 memory, two CD8 naive, one CD8 memory. Study-level points and caveats: In general, naive subsets displayed greater estimated richness than memory subsets did. Blood was the sole source, and tissue repertoires probably differ.

Trimming left V 3 bases short and J 3 bases short, with 6 bases between. Germline lookup yields CDR1 MNHEY and CDR2 SMNVEV (reference sequence). The CDR3 runs to 12 residues. At deep level, the assay was performed. The data were produced by immunoSEQ multiplex PCR, yet TCRdb's version contains in-frame clones alone and is incomplete. The repertoire has a few million clones, about 93% of them found once; the top ten carry over 1.5%. Positive CCR7 selection of CD45RO-negative cells yielded the naive CD8 cells, and terminally differentiated effector memory CD45RA+ cells were excluded. The chain couples TRBV27 to TRBJ2-7; D remains unclear. The clonotype originates from a man aged 18 to 29 in good health. Some clones in this sample may be carry-over from other donors' samples. What was sequenced was naive CD8+ T cells from PBMCs. The DNA of the CDR3 is TGTGCCAGCAGTTTCACCGGCTACGAGCAGTACTTC. It yields the protein CASSFTGYEQYF.